This record looks at one T cell receptor beta chain sequence and its context. Cohorts were based on clinical histories the participants reported. These data originate in a study of blood T cell repertoires in COVID-19. Sequenced by immunoSEQ multiplex PCR; TCRdb stores in-frame clones only, minus some. The sample contains some 340,000 clones, more than 75% of which appear only once. The V gene's germline CDR1 is SGHTA and CDR2 FQGNSA. J was trimmed by 6 bases and V by 2 bases; bases with no gene match: 2. CDR3 length: 13 amino acids. Sequencing was carried out using PBMCs or T cells enriched from blood (not recorded which). This TCR derives from a woman aged 25 to 45 who had recovered from COVID-19. The rearrangement links TRBV7-2 to TRBJ1-2, with 8 bases lining up with TRBD1. The CDR3 bases are TGTGCCAGCAGCTTAACAGGGGGAGATGGCTACACCTTC. This codes for CASSLTGGDGYTF.